Presented here are 8 T cell receptor beta chains from one specimen sequenced in a study of T cells after yellow fever vaccination. Each CDR3 protein gets one entry after TCRdb re-called the 5' RACE reads with MiXCR. Of 200,000 to 250,000 distinct CDR3 sequences listed, 6.9% are singletons. The starting material was CD4+ T cells sorted from PBMCs, obtained 15 days after the yellow fever booster vaccination. These receptors came from a man aged 25-40 years who received the YFV17D yellow fever vaccine.

This clonotype was seen many times. The J gene is TRBJ1-1, the V gene TRBV5-4, with 9 bases aligning to TRBD1. The CDR3 length is 15 residues. Germline V CDR1 and CDR2: SGHNT, YYREEE (reference sequence). The ends lost 4 bases at V and 5 bases at J; junction bases unmatched: 9. CDR3 residues: CASSGRDRVWTEAFF. The CDR3 DNA is TGTGCCAGCAGCGGAAGGGACAGGGTTTGGACTGAAGCTTTCTTT. The whole variable domain, filled in from reference TRBV5-4 and TRBJ1-1, reads ETGVTQSPTHLIKTRGQQVTLRCSSQSGHNTVSWYQQALGQGPQFIFQYYREEENGRGNFPPRFSGLQFPNYSSELNVNALELDDSALYLCASSGRDRVWTEAFFGQGTRLTVV.

At least ten counts were recorded for this clonotype. The V call is TRBV7-2, the J call TRBJ2-2; D tentatively fits TRBD1 or TRBD2 (5 bases each). CDR3 length equals 14 residues. In germline, CDR1 is SGHTA, CDR2 FQGNSA. V was clipped by 5 bases and J by 5 bases, with 12 bases between them. CDR3 nucleotides: TGTGCCAGCAGCAAGGGGAGTCCGACCGGGGAGCTGTTTTTT. As protein: CASSKGSPTGELFF. Full variable domain (outside the CDR3, taken from reference TRBV7-2 and TRBJ2-2): GAGVSQSPSNKVTEKGKDVELRCDPISGHTALYWYRQSLGQGLEFLIYFQGNSAPDKSGLPSDRFSAERTGGSVSTLTIQRTQQEDSAVYLCASSKGSPTGELFFGEGSRLTVL.

The genes are TRBV14 and TRBJ2-5; 9 bases map to TRBD1. Germline lookup yields CDR1 SGHDN and CDR2 FVKESK. Trimming cost V 6 bases and J 4 bases; bases outside gene matches: 3. The CDR3 runs 13 residues. The CDR3 nucleotides are TGTGCCAGCAGTGGACAGGGGCCAGAGACCCAGTACTTC. It codes for CASSGQGPETQYF.

This clonotype was detected only a few times. The V call is TRBV5-6, the J call TRBJ2-1; TRBD1 aligns across 7 bases. This CDR3 is built from 15 residues. With V trimmed by 5 bases and J by 2 bases, 7 bases remained unmatched. Germline lookup yields CDR1 SGHDT and CDR2 YYEEEE. CDR3 amino acids: CASRGTRGPYNEQFF. DNA for the CDR3: TGTGCCAGCAGGGGAACAAGGGGGCCCTACAATGAGCAGTTCTTC.

This clonotype was seen a handful of times. The chain employs TRBV7-8 and TRBJ2-7; 8 nucleotides line up with TRBD2. V shed 5 bases, J shed 4 bases, and the junction held 13 bases outside the gene matches. Germline V CDR1 and CDR2: SGHVS, FQNEAQ. CDR3 length equals 16 residues. CDR3 nucleotides: TGTGCCAGCAGCCCGACTAGCGTCATACAGAATTACGAGCAGTACTTC. It yields the protein CASSPTSVIQNYEQYF.

This clonotype was counted at least ten times. The genes are TRBV7-2 and TRBJ2-7; TRBD2 might be the D (5 bases). Trimming removed 0 bases at V and 6 bases at J, with 9 bases between. This CDR3 region has 13 residues. CDR1 and CDR2 (germline): SGHTA, FQGNSA. Here the CDR3 reads CASSLARGIEQYF. CDR3 DNA: TGTGCCAGCAGCTTAGCTCGGGGAATCGAGCAGTACTTC.

This clonotype has more than one count but fewer than ten. The chain links TRBV15 to TRBJ1-4; D perhaps matches TRBD1 (6 bases). In germline, CDR1 is LNHNV, CDR2 YYDKDF (reference sequence). Trimming pared 5 bases from V and 0 bases from J, leaving 13 bases between. The CDR3 consists of 16 residues. The CDR3, as DNA: TGTGCCACCAGCGTTGCCCCAGGGGCAACTAATGAAAAACTGTTTTTT. Protein product: CATSVAPGATNEKLFF.

This clonotype was detected a few times. This rearrangement joins TRBV6-4 to TRBJ2-2; D not resolved. The CDR3 runs 15 residues. The germline CDR1 and CDR2 sequences are MRHNA and SNTAGT. V was trimmed by 4 bases and J by 5 bases, leaving 14 bases between them. DNA for the CDR3: TGTGCCAGCAGTGGCGAGGCTCTAGGGACCGGGGAGCTGTTTTTT. As protein: CASSGEALGTGELFF.